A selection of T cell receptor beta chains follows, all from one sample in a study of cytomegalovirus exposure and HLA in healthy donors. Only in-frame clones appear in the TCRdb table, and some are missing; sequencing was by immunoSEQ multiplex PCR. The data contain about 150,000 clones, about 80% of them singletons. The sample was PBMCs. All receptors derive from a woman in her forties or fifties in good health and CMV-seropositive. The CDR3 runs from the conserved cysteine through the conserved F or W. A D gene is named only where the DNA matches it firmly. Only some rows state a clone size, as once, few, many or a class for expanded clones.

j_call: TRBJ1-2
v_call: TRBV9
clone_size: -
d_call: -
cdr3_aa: CASSEGGNYGYTF
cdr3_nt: TGTGCCAGCAGCGAGGGAGGTAACTATGGCTACACCTTC

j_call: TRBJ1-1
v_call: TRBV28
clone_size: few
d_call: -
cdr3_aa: CASRGPPNTEAFF
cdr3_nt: TGTGCCAGCAGGGGGCCCCCGAACACTGAAGCTTTCTTT

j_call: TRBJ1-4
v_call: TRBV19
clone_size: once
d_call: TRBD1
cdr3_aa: CASSGTGVPNEKLFF
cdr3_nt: TGTGCCAGTAGTGGGACAGGGGTCCCTAATGAAAAACTGTTTTTT

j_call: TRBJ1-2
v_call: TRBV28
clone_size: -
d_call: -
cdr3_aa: CASSLWGGPIANYGYTF
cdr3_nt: TGTGCCAGCAGTTTATGGGGGGGGCCTATCGCTAACTATGGCTACACCTTC

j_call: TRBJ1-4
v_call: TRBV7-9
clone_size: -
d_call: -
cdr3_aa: CASSLAGVRDEKLFF
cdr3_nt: TGTGCCAGCAGCTTGGCCGGTGTCAGGGATGAAAAACTGTTTTTT

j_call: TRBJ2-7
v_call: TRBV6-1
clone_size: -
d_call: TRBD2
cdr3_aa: CASLRTSVSYEQYF
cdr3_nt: TGTGCCAGCCTCAGGACTAGCGTGTCCTACGAGCAGTACTTC

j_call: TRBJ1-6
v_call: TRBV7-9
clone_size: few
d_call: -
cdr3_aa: CSSGRGSGSPLHF
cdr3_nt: TGTTCCAGCGGTAGGGGCTCAGGTTCACCCCTCCACTTT

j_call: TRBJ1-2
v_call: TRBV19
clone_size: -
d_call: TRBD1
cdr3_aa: CASTTPLGTGPIGYTF
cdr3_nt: TGTGCCAGTACGACTCCGCTTGGGACAGGGCCTATTGGCTACACCTTC

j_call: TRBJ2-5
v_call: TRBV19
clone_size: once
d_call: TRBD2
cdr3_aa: CASSIVGEGTQYF
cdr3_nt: TGTGCCAGTAGTATTGTGGGGGAGGGGACCCAGTACTTC

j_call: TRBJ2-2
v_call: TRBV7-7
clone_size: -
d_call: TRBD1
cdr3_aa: CASSSASGGAVGTGELFF
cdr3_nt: TGTGCTAGCAGCTCGGCCTCAGGGGGCGCCGTTGGCACCGGGGAGCTGTTTTTT

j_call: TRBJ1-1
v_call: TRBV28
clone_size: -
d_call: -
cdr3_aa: CASSLIGWGQGDTEAFF
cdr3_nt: TGTGCCAGCAGTCTCATCGGGTGGGGGCAGGGTGACACTGAAGCTTTCTTT

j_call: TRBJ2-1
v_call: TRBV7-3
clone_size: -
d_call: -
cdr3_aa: CASSQTQLNEQFF
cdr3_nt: TGTGCCAGCAGCCAAACACAGCTGAATGAGCAGTTCTTC

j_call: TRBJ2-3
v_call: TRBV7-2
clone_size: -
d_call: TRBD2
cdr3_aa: CASSFRSGSPDTQYF
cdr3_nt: TGTGCCAGCAGCTTTCGTAGCGGGAGTCCAGATACGCAGTATTTT

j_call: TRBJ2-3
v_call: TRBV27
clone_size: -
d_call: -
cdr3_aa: CASTNHRSGRADTQYF
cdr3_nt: TGTGCCAGCACCAATCATCGGTCGGGCAGGGCAGATACGCAGTATTTT

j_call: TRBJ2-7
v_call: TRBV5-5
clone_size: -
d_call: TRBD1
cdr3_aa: CASSLGTGRYEQYF
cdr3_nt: TGTGCCAGCAGCTTGGGGACAGGGAGGTACGAGCAGTACTTC

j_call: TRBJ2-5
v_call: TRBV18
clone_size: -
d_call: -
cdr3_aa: CASSSGGGRVAKTQYF
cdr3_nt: TGTGCCAGCTCATCAGGGGGCGGGAGAGTCGCTAAGACCCAGTACTTC

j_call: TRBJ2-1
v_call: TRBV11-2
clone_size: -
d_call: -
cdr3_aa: CASSLQGYNEQFF
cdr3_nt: TGTGCCAGCAGCTTACAGGGATACAATGAGCAGTTCTTC

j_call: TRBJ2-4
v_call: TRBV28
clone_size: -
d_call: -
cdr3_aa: CASTTSGQAKNIQYF
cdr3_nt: TGTGCCAGCACAACGAGCGGTCAAGCCAAAAACATTCAGTACTTC

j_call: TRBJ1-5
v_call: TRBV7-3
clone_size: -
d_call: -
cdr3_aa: CASSPGREYQPQHF
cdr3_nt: TGTGCCAGCAGCCCCGGGAGGGAGTATCAGCCCCAGCATTTT

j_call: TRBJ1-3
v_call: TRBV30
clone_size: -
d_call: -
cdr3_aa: CAWSGGTGNTIYF
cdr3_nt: TGTGCCTGGAGTGGAGGTACGGGAAACACCATATATTTT

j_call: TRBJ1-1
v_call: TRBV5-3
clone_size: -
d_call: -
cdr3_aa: CARSLVYQGKNTEAFF
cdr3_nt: TGTGCCAGAAGCTTGGTCTACCAGGGAAAAAACACTGAAGCTTTCTTT

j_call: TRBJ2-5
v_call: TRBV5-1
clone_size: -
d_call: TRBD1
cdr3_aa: CASSRGQGQETQYF
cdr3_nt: TGCGCCAGCAGCAGGGGACAGGGGCAAGAGACCCAGTACTTC

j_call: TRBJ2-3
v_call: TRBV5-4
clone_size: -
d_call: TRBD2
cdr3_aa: CASKSGEALDTQYF
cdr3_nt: TGTGCCAGTAAAAGCGGGGAGGCCCTGGATACGCAGTATTTT

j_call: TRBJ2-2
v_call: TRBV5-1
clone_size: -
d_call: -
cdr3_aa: CASSLSPRGDFAGELFF
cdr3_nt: TGCGCCAGCAGCTTGTCACCCAGGGGTGATTTCGCCGGGGAGCTGTTTTTT

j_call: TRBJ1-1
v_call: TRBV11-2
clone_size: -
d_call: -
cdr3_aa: CASSLDHGPHTEAFF
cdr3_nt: TGTGCCAGCAGCTTAGACCATGGCCCCCACACTGAAGCTTTCTTT

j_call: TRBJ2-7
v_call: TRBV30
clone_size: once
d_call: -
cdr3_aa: CAWRAEASYEQYF
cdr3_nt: TGTGCCTGGAGGGCGGAAGCGTCCTACGAGCAGTACTTC

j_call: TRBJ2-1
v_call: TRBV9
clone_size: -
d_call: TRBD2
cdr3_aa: CASSETSGLAAINEQFF
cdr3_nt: TGTGCCAGCAGCGAGACCAGCGGACTAGCCGCCATCAATGAGCAGTTCTTC

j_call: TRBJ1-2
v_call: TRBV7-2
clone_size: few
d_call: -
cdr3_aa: CASTKQNYGYTF
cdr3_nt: TGTGCCAGCACCAAACAGAACTATGGCTACACCTTC

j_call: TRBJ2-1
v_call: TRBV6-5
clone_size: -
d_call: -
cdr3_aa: CATRRRAYNEQFF
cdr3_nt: TGTGCCACAAGACGGAGAGCTTACAATGAGCAGTTCTTC

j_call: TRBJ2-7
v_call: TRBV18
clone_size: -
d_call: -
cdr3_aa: CASSQQGYEQYF
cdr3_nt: TGTGCCAGCTCACAACAGGGTTACGAGCAGTACTTC

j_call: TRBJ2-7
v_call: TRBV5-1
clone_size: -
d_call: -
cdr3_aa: CASRIQDGVSYEQYF
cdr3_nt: TGCGCCAGCAGAATTCAAGACGGAGTCTCCTACGAGCAGTACTTC

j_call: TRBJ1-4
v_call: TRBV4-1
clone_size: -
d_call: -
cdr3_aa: CASSQEGTGKGKLFF
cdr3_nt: TGCGCCAGCAGCCAAGAAGGGACTGGGAAGGGAAAACTGTTTTTT

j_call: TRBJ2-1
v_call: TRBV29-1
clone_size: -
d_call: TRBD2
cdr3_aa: CSVEIRTSGYYNEQFF
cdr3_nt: TGCAGCGTTGAGATTAGGACTAGCGGGTACTACAATGAGCAGTTCTTC

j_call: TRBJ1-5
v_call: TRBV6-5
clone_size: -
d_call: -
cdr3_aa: CASSYGRGTLRPQHF
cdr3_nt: TGTGCCAGCAGTTACGGGCGGGGCACCCTAAGGCCCCAGCATTTT

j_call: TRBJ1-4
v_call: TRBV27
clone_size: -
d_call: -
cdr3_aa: CASPRGQLSTNEKLFF
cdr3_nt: TGTGCCAGCCCTCGAGGACAGTTATCAACTAATGAAAAACTGTTTTTT

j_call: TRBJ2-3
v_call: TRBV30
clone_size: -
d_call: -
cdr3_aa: CAWSVTWGVTDTQYF
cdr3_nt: TGTGCCTGGAGTGTAACGTGGGGGGTGACAGATACGCAGTATTTT

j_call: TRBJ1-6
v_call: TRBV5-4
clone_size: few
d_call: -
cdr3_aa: CASSLVSDNSPLHF
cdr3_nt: TGTGCCAGCAGCTTGGTTTCCGATAATTCACCCCTCCACTTT

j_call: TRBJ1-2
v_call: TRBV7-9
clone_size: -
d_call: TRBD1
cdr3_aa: CSSSPYTDWTGGGGYTF
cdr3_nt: TGTTCCAGCAGTCCTTACACCGACTGGACAGGGGGTGGTGGCTACACCTTC

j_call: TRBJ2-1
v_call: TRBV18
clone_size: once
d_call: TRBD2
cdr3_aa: CASSLRTSGGAGEQFF
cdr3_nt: TGTGCCAGCTCACTGCGGACTAGCGGGGGTGCTGGGGAGCAGTTCTTC

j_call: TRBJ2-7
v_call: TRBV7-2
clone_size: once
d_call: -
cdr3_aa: CASSLVAGEGSYEQYF
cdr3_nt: TGTGCCAGCAGCTTAGTAGCCGGGGAAGGCTCCTACGAGCAGTACTTC

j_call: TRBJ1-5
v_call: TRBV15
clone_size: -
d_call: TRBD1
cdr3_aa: CATSRVTGVGSNQPQHF
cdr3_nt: TGTGCCACCAGCAGAGTGACAGGGGTAGGAAGCAATCAGCCCCAGCATTTT

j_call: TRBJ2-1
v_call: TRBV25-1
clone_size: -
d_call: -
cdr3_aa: CASSEGRAGDNEQFF
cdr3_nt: TGTGCCAGCAGTGAAGGGCGGGCAGGGGACAATGAGCAGTTCTTC

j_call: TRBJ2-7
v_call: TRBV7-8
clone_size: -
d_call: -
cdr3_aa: CASSLAGVYEQYF
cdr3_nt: TGTGCCAGCAGCTTAGCAGGGGTTTACGAGCAGTACTTC

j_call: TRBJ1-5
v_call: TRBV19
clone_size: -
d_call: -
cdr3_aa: CASSGAVSNQPQHF
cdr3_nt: TGTGCCAGTAGTGGGGCAGTTAGCAATCAGCCCCAGCATTTT

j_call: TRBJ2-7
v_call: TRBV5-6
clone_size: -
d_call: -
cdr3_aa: CASSTRGRVHEQYF
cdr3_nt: TGTGCCAGCAGCACAAGGGGCAGGGTCCACGAGCAGTACTTC

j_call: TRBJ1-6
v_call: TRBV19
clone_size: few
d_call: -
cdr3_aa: CASSIQGHINSPLHF
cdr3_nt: TGTGCCAGTAGTATCCAAGGACACATTAATTCACCCCTCCACTTT

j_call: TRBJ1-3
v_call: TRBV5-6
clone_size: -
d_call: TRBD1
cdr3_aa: CASSRTGAHGNTIYF
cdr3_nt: TGTGCCAGCAGCCGAACAGGGGCTCATGGAAACACCATATATTTT